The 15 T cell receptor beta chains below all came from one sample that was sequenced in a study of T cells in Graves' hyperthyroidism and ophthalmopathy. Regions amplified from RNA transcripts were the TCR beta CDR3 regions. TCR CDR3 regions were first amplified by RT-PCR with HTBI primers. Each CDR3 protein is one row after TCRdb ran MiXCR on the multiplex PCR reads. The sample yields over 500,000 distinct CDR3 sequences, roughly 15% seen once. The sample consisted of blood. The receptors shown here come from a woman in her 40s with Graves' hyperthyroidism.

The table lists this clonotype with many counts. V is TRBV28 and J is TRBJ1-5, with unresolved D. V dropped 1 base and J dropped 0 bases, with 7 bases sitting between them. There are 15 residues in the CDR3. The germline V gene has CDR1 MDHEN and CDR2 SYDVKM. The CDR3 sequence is CASSLLWSSNQPQHF. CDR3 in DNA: TGTGCCAGCAGTTTATTGTGGAGTAGCAATCAGCCCCAGCATTTT.

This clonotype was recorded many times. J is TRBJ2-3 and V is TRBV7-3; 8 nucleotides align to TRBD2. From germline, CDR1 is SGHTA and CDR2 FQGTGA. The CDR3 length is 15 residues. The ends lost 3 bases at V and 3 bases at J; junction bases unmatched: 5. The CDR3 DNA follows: TGTGCCAGCAGCTTGACTAGCGAGAAGACAGATACGCAGTATTTT. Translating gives CASSLTSEKTDTQYF.

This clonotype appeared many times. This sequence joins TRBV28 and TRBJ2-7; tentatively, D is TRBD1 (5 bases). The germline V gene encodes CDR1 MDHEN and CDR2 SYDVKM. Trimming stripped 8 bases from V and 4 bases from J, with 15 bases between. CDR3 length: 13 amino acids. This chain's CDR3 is CASGVHRMYEQYF. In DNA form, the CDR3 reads TGTGCCAGCGGAGTGCACAGGATGTACGAGCAGTACTTC.

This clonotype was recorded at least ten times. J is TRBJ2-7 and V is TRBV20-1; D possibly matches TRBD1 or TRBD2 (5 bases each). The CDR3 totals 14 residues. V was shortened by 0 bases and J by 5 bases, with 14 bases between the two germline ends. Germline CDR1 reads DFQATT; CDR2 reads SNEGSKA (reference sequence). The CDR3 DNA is TGCAGTGCTAGAGATCTGAGGGGTTACAACGAGCAGTACTTC. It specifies CSARDLRGYNEQYF.

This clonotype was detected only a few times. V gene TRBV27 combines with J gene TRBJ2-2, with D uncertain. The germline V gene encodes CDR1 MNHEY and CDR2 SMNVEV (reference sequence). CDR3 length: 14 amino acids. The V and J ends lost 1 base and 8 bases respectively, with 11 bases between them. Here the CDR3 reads CASSLLTTSGELFF. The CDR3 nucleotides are TGTGCCAGCAGTTTATTAACGACATCGGGGGAGCTGTTTTTT.

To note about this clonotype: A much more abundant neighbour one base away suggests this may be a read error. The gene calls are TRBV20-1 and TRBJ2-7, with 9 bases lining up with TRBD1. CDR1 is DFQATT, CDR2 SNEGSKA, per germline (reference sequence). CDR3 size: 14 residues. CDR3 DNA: TGCAGCGTCGCTCCCAGGGACAGGGTGCGGGAGCAGTACTTC. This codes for CSVAPRDRVREQYF.

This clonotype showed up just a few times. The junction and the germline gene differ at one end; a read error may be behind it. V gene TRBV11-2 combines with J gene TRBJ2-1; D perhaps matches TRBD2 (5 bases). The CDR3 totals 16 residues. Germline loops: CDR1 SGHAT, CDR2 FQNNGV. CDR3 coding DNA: TGTGCCAGCAGCTTACGGGAACTGCGCTCCCACAATGAGCAGTTCTTC. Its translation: CASSLRELRSHNEQFF.

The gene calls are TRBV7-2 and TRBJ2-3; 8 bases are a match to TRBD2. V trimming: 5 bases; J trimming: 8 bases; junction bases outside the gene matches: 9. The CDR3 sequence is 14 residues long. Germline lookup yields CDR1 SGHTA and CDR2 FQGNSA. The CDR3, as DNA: TGTGCCAGCAGCCCCGACCGGGCGGGGGGTACGCAGTATTTT. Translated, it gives CASSPDRAGGTQYF.

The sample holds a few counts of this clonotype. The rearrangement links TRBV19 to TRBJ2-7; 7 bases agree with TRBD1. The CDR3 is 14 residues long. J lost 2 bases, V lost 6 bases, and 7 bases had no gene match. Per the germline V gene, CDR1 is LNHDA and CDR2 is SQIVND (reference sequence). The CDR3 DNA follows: TGTGCCAGTAGCTTCGAGGGGGCCCCCTACGAGCAGTACTTC. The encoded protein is CASSFEGAPYEQYF. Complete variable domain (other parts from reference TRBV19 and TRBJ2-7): DGGITQSPKYLFRKEGQNVTLSCEQNLNHDAMYWYRQDPGQGLRLIYYSQIVNDFQKGDIAEGYSVSREKKESFPLTVTSAQKNPTAFYLCASSFEGAPYEQYFGPGTRLTVT.

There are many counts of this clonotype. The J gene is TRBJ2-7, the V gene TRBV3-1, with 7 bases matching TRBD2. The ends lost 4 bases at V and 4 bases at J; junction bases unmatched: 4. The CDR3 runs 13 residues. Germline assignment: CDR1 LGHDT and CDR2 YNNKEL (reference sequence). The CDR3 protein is CASSPGTKYEQYF. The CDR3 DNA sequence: TGTGCCAGCAGCCCCGGGACTAAATACGAGCAGTACTTC.

CDR3 sequence: CASSQDQVGTSGNQETQYF. In DNA form, the CDR3 reads TGCGCCAGCAGCCAAGATCAGGTTGGGACTAGCGGAAACCAAGAGACCCAGTACTTC. The V and J genes are TRBV4-1 and TRBJ2-5; 11 bases map to TRBD2. Germline V gives CDR1 MGHRA, CDR2 YSYEKL. The CDR3 has 19 residues. With V trimmed by 0 bases and J by 0 bases, 9 bases remained unmatched.

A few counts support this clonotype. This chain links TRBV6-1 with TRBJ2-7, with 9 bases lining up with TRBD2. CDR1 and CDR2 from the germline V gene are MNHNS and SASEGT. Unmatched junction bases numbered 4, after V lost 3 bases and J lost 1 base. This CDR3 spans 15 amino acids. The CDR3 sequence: CASSDMGLASYEQYF. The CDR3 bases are TGTGCCAGCAGTGATATGGGACTAGCTTCCTACGAGCAGTACTTC.

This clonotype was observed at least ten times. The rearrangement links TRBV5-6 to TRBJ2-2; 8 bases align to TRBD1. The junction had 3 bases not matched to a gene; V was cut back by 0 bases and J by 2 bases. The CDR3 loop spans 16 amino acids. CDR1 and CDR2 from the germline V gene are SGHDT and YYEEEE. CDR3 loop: CASSLATGVNTGELFF. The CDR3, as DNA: TGTGCCAGCAGCTTGGCGACAGGGGTAAACACCGGGGAGCTGTTTTTT.

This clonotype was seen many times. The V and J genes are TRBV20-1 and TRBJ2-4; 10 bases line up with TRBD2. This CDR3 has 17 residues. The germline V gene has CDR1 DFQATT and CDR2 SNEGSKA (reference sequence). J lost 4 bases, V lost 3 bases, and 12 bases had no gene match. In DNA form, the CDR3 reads TGCAGTGCTAGGGCCCTAGCGGGAGAGTGGGAAAAAAACATTCAGTACTTC. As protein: CSARALAGEWEKNIQYF.

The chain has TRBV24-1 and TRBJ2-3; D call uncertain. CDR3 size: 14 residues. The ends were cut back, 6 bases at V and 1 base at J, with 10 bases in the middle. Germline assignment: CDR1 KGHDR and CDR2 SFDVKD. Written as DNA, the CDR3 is TGTGCCACCAGTACAAGTGGGGGCACAGATACGCAGTATTTT. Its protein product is CATSTSGGTDTQYF.